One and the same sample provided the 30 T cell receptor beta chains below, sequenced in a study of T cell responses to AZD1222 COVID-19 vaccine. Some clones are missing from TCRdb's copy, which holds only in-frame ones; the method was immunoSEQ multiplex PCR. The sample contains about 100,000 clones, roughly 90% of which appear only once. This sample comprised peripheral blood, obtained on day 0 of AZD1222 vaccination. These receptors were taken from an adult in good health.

The CDR3 nucleotides read TGTGCCAGTAGTATCGGGGGCAGGAGGGAAGAGACCCAGTACTTC. This translates into CASSIGGRREETQYF. This chain joins TRBV19 and TRBJ2-5; D may correspond to TRBD1 or TRBD2 (6 bases each). Germline loops: CDR1 LNHDA, CDR2 SQIVND (reference sequence). Trimming removed 3 bases from V and 3 bases from J, with 14 bases in between. This CDR3 region has 15 residues.

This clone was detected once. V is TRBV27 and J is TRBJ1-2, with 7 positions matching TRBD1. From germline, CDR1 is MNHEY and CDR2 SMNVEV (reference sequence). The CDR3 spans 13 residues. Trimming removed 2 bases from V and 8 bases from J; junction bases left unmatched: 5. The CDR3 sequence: CASSLDRVGGYTF. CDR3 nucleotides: TGTGCCAGCAGTTTAGACAGGGTGGGCGGCTACACCTTC.

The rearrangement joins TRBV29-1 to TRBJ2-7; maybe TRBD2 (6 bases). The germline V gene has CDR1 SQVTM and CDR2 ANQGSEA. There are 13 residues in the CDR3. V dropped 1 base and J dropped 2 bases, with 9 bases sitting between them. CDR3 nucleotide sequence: TGCAGCGTTGAAGCGGGAGAAGCCTACGAGCAGTACTTC. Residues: CSVEAGEAYEQYF.

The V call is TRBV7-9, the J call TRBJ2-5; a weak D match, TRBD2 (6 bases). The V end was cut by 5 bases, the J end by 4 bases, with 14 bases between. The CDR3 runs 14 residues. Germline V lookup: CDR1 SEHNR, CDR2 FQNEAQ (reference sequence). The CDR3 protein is CASSITRGGETQYF. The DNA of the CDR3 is TGTGCCAGCAGCATTACTCGGGGAGGAGAGACCCAGTACTTC.

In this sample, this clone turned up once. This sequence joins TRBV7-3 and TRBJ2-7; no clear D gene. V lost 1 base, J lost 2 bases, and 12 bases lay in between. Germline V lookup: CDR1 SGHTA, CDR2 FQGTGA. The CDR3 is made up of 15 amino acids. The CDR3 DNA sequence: TGTGCCAGCAGCTTAATGGCAGGTTCCACCTACGAGCAGTACTTC. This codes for CASSLMAGSTYEQYF. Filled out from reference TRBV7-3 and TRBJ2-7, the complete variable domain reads GAGVSQTPSNKVTEKGKYVELRCDPISGHTALYWYRQSLGQGPEFLIYFQGTGAADDSGLPNDRFFAVRPEGSVSTLKIQRTERGDSAVYLCASSLMAGSTYEQYFGPGTRLTVT.

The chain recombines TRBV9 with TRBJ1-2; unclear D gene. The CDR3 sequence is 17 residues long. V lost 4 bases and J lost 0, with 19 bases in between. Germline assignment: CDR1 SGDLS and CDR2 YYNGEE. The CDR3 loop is CASSHTTEGWANYGYTF. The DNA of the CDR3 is TGTGCCAGCAGCCATACGACGGAAGGGTGGGCTAACTATGGCTACACCTTC.

The CDR3 region has the DNA TGTGCCAGCAGCCAAGAAGGGGCTCGCAATCAGCCCCAGCATTTT. Translating it yields CASSQEGARNQPQHF. The chain couples TRBV3-1 (or the pseudogene TRBV3-2) to TRBJ1-5; D might be TRBD1 (5 bases). The CDR3 consists of 15 residues. Germline CDR1 is LGHDT and CDR2 is YNNKEL (reference sequence). V was pared by 0 bases and J by 2 bases, with 8 bases between.

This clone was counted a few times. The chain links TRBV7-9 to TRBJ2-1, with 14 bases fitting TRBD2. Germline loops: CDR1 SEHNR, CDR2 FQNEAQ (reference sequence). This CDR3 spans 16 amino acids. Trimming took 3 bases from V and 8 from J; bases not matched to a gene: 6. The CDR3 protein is CASSFPGLAGVDEQFF. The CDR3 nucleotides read TGTGCCAGCAGCTTTCCGGGACTAGCGGGAGTCGATGAGCAGTTCTTC.

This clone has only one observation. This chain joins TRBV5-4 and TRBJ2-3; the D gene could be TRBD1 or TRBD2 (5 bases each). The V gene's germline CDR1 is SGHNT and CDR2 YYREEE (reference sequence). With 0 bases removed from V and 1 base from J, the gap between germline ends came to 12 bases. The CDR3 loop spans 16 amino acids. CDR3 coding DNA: TGTGCCAGCAGCTTGGGGGGGAGAGCCGGCACAGATACGCAGTATTTT. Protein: CASSLGGRAGTDTQYF.

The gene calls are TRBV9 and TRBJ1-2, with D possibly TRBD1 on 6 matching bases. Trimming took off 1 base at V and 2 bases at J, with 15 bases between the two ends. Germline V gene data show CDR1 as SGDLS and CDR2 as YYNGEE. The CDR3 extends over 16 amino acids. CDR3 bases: TGTGCCAGCAGCGTAAGGGTGCGGGGGGCGAACTATGGCTACACCTTC. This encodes CASSVRVRGANYGYTF.

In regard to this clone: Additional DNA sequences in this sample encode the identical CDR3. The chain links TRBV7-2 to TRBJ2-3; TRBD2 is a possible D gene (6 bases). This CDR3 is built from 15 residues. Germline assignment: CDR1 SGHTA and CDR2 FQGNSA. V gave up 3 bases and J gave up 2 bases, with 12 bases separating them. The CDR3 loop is CASSFGTGYTDTQYF. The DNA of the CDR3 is TGTGCCAGCAGCTTTGGGACTGGCTACACAGATACGCAGTATTTT.

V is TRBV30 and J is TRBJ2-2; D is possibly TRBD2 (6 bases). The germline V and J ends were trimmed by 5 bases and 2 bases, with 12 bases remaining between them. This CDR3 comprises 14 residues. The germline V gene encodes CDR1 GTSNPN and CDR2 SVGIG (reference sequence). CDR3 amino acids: CAWPGGHNTGELFF. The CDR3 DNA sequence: TGTGCCTGGCCCGGGGGTCACAACACCGGGGAGCTGTTTTTT.

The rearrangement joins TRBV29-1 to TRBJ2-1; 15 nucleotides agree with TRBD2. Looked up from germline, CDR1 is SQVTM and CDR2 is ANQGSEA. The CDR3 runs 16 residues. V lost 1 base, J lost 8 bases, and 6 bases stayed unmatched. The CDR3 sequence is CSVEAGLAGGRDEQFF. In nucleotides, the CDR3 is TGCAGCGTTGAAGCGGGACTAGCGGGAGGTCGTGATGAGCAGTTCTTC.

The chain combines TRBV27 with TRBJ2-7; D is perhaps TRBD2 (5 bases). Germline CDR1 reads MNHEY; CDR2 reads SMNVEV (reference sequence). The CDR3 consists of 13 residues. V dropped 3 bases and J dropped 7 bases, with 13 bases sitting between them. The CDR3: CASSLLGAGEQYF. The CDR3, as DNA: TGTGCCAGCAGTTTGCTAGGCGCGGGTGAGCAGTACTTC.

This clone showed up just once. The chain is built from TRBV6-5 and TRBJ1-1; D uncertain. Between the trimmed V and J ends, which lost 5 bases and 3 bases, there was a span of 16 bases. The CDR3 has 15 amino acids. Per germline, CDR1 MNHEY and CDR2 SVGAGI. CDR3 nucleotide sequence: TGTGCCAGCAGTACCACCTCTCCAGAGTACACTGAAGCTTTCTTT. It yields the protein CASSTTSPEYTEAFF.

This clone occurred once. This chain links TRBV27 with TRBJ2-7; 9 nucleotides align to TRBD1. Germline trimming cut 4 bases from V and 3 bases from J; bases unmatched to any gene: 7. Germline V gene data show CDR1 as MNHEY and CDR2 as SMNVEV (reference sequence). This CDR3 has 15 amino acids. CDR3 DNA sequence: TGTGCCAGCAGTTGGGAACAGGGGGCGGGCTACGAGCAGTACTTC. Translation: CASSWEQGAGYEQYF.

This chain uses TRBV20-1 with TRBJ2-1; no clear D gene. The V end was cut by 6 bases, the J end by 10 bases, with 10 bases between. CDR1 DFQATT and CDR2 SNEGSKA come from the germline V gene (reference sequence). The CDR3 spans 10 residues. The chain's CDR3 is CSALLGEQFF. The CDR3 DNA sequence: TGCAGTGCCCTTCTTGGCGAGCAGTTCTTC.

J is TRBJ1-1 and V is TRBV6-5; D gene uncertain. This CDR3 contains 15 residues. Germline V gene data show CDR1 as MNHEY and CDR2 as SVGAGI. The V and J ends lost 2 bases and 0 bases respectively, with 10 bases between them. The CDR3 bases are TGTGCCAGCAGTTACGGATGGGAGATGAACACTGAAGCTTTCTTT. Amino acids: CASSYGWEMNTEAFF.

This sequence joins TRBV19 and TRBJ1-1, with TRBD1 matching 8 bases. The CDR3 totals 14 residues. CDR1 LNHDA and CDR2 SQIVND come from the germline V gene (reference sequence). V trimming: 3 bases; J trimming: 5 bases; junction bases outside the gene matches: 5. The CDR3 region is CASSMQGAGTEAFF. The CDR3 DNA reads TGTGCCAGTAGTATGCAGGGGGCAGGGACTGAAGCTTTCTTT.

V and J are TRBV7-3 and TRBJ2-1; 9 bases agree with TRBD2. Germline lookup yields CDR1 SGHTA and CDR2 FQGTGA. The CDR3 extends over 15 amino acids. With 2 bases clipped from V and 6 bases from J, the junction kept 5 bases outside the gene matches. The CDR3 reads CASSLGGRGSNEQFF. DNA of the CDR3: TGTGCCAGCAGCTTAGGCGGGAGGGGGTCCAATGAGCAGTTCTTC.

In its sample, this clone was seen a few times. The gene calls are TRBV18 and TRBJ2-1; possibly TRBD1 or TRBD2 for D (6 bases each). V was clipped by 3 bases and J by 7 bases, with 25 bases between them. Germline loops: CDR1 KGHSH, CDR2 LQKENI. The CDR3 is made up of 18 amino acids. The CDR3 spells CASSPLPPGETGTNEQFF. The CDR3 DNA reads TGTGCCAGCTCACCTCTCCCACCGGGAGAGACAGGTACTAATGAGCAGTTCTTC.

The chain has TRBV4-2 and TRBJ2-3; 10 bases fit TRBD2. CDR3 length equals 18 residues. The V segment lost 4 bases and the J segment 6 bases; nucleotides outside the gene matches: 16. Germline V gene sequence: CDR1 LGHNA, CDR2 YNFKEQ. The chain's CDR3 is CASSPTLSGGPASDTQYF. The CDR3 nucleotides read TGTGCCAGCAGCCCGACTCTTAGCGGGGGGCCCGCGTCGGATACGCAGTATTTT.

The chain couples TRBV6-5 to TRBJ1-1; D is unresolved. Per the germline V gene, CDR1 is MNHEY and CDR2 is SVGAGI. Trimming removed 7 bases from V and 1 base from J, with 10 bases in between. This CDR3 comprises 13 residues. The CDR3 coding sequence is TGTGCCAGCACCCGGGCCGCGAACACTGAAGCTTTCTTT. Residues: CASTRAANTEAFF.

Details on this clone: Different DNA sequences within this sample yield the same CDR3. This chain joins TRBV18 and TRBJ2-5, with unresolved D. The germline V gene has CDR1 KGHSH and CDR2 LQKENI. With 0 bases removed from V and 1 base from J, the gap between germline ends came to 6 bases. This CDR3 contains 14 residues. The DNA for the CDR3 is TGTGCCAGCTCACCACCCGCAGCCCAAGAGACCCAGTACTTC. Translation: CASSPPAAQETQYF.

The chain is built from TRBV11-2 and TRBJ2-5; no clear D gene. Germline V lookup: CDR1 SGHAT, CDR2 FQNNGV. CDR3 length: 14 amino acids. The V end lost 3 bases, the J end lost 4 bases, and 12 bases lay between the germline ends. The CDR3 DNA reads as TGTGCCAGCAGCTTTCCCCTTGGGCTAGAGACCCAGTACTTC. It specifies CASSFPLGLETQYF. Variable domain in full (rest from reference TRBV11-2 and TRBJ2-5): EAGVAQSPRYKIIEKRQSVAFWCNPISGHATLYWYQQILGQGPKLLIQFQNNGVVDDSQLPKDRFSAERLKGVDSTLKIQPAKLEDSAVYLCASSFPLGLETQYFGPGTRLLVL.

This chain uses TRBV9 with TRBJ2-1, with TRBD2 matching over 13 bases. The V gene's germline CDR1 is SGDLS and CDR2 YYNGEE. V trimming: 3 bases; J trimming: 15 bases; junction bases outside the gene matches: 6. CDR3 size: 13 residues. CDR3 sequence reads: CASSGGLAGEMFF. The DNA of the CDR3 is TGTGCCAGCAGCGGAGGACTAGCGGGAGAGATGTTCTTC.

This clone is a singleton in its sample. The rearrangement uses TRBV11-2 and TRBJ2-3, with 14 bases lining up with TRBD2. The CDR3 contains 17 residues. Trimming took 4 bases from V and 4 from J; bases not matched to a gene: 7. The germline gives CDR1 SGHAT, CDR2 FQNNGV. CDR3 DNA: TGTGCCAGCAGCTACTCTGGGACTAGCGGGAGTGCAGATACGCAGTATTTT. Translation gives CASSYSGTSGSADTQYF.

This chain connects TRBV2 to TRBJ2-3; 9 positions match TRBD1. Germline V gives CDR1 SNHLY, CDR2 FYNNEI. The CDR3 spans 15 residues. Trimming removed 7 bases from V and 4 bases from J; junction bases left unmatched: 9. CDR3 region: CASTSDRGVADTQYF. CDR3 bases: TGTGCCAGCACTTCGGACAGGGGAGTCGCAGATACGCAGTATTTT.

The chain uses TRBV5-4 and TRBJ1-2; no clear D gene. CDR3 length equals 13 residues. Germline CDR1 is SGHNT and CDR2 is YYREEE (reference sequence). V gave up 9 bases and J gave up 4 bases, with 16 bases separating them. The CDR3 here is CATKELSGYGYTF. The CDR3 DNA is TGTGCCACAAAAGAGCTCTCCGGCTATGGCTACACCTTC.

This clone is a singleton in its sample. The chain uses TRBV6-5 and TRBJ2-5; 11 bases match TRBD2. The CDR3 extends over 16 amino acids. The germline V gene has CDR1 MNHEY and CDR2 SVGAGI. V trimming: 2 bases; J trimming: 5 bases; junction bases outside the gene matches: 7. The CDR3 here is CASSYGSGRAGETQYF. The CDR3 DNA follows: TGTGCCAGCAGTTACGGTAGCGGGAGGGCCGGTGAGACCCAGTACTTC.